The 2 T cell receptor beta chains in this list originate from one sample, sequenced in a study of blood T cells in healthy people across ages (dated by TCRdb to about 2015). The library was produced with 5' RACE. The instrument was an Illumina HiSeq 2500. The second PCR ran for roughly 7 to 12 cycles and used a J-beta primer mix along with a sample-barcoded 5' primer. TCRdb trimmed public reads at Q25 via fastp, called clones via MiXCR and kept in-frame beta chains. Identical CDR3 proteins give one entry, which carries the most common genes and DNA. The sample has fewer than 1,000,000 distinct CDR3 sequences on record, roughly 46% of them singletons. Together, the top ten hold about a sixth of the sample. Sample: blood. The receptors originated from a man older than 75 in good health.

This clonotype has just a few counts. The V gene is TRBV3-1, the J gene TRBJ2-7, with unresolved D. This CDR3 has 13 residues. Germline CDR1 reads LGHDT; CDR2 reads YNNKEL (reference sequence). Deletions cut 5 bases from V and 2 bases from J, with 10 bases between. CDR3 residues: CASSSEMTYEQYF. In DNA, the CDR3 is TGTGCCAGCAGCTCGGAAATGACCTACGAGCAGTACTTC.

This clonotype is a singleton in its sample. The chain has TRBV9 and TRBJ1-5; D is undetermined. The CDR3 has 15 amino acids. V lost 0 bases and J 0 bases, leaving 7 bases between the germline ends. Germline CDR1 SGDLS, CDR2 YYNGEE. In DNA form, the CDR3 reads TGTGCCAGCAGCGTAGCTGCAGGTAGCAATCAGCCCCAGCATTTT. It translates to CASSVAAGSNQPQHF. Full variable domain (missing parts from reference TRBV9 and TRBJ1-5): DSGVTQTPKHLITATGQRVTLRCSPRSGDLSVYWYQQSLDQGLQFLIQYYNGEERAKGNILERFSAQQFPDLHSELNLSSLELGDSALYFCASSVAAGSNQPQHFGDGTRLSIL.